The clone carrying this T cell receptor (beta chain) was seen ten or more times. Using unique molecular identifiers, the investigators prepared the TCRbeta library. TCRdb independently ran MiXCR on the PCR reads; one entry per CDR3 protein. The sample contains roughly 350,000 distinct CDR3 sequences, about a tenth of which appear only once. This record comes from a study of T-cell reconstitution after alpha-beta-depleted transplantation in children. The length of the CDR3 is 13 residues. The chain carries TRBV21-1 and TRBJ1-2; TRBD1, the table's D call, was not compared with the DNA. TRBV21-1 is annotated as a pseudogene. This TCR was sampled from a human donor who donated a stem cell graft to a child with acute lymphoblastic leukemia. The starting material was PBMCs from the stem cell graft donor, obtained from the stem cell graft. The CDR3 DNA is TGTGCCAGCAGCACCCGGGAGCCCGCTAACTATGGCTTC. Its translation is CASSTREPANYGF.